These 9 T cell receptor beta chains were sequenced from one sample in a study of identical twins. TCRdb re-called the 5' RACE reads through MiXCR, storing one row per CDR3 protein. The data show about 480,000 distinct CDR3 sequences, approximately 15% seen once. These data also formed part of another study, on yellow fever vaccine responses in identical twins.

Source material: CD4+ T cells sorted from blood. The receptors were gathered from a woman under 30 in good health.

V gene TRBV21-1 combines with J gene TRBJ2-7; TRBD1, the table's D call, lacks a check against the DNA. TRBV21-1 is given as a pseudogene. The CDR3 consists of 14 residues. In DNA, the CDR3 is TGTGCCAGCAGCACCACCGGGCCGCACTACGAGCAGTACTTC. This sequence encodes CASSTTGPHYEQYF.

The V call is TRBV6-1, the J call TRBJ1-3; no firm D call. This CDR3 is built from 13 residues. Germline CDR1 is MNHNS and CDR2 is SASEGT. The V gene lost 6 bases and the J gene lost 0 bases, with 6 bases spanning the gap. The CDR3 protein is CASRTRSGNTIYF. The CDR3 DNA reads TGTGCCAGCAGAACACGCTCTGGAAACACCATATATTTT.

This chain joins TRBV3-1 and TRBJ1-5; a weak D match, TRBD1 (5 bases). Germline V gene lookup returns CDR1 LGHDT and CDR2 YNNKEL (reference sequence). V was pared by 4 bases and J by 0 bases, with 10 bases between. There are 15 residues in the CDR3. CDR3 nucleotide sequence: TGTGCCAGCAGCCGAGGGACGGATAGCAATCAGCCCCAGCATTTT. Encoded protein: CASSRGTDSNQPQHF.

In its sample, this clonotype was seen a few times. This chain uses TRBV27 with TRBJ2-1, with no clear D. CDR3 length: 14 residues. Trimming stripped 2 bases from V and 3 bases from J, with 8 bases between. Germline V gives CDR1 MNHEY, CDR2 SMNVEV (reference sequence). As DNA, the CDR3 is TGTGCCAGCAGTTTAGGTAATCTCTACAATGAGCAGTTCTTC. Translating gives CASSLGNLYNEQFF.

The CDR3: CASSSPGGNTIYF. The CDR3 bases are TGTGCCAGCAGCTCGCCCGGGGGAAACACCATATATTTT. The rearrangement joins TRBV11-2 to TRBJ1-3; no reliable D call. Germline V gene sequence: CDR1 SGHAT, CDR2 FQNNGV. The CDR3 length is 13 residues. The ends were cut back, 4 bases at V and 4 bases at J, with 8 bases in the middle.

This clonotype was observed a handful of times. The chain couples TRBV10-3 to TRBJ2-1, with 7 bases lining up with TRBD2. Germline CDR1 reads ENHRY; CDR2 reads SYGVKD. The CDR3 spans 12 residues. Germline trimming cut 8 bases from V and 7 bases from J; bases unmatched to any gene: 5. DNA for the CDR3: TGTGCCATCTGGGAGGGAAAGAATGAGCAGTTCTTC. Residues: CAIWEGKNEQFF.

The chain employs TRBV6-2 or TRBV6-3 and TRBJ2-5, with a tentative D call TRBD2 (5 bases). Germline V gene lookup returns CDR1 MNHEY and CDR2 SVGEGT. Trimming took off 4 bases at V and 0 bases at J, with 12 bases between the two ends. The CDR3 loop spans 15 amino acids. The CDR3 spells CASSFLTGYQETQYF. CDR3 DNA sequence: TGTGCCAGCAGTTTTTTGACGGGATACCAAGAGACCCAGTACTTC.

This clonotype has a handful of counts. This chain uses TRBV5-1 with TRBJ2-7; 10 bases fit TRBD1. CDR3 size: 15 residues. The ends lost 2 bases at V and 6 bases at J; junction bases unmatched: 8. CDR1 SGHRS and CDR2 YFSETQ come from the germline V gene. CDR3 in DNA: TGCGCCAGCAGCTTTTCCGGGACAGGGGAACGCGAGCAGTACTTC. Translation gives CASSFSGTGEREQYF.

This clonotype has just a few counts. The chain combines TRBV28 with TRBJ2-7; 10 bases are a match to TRBD1. J gave up 1 base and V 6 bases, and 3 bases lay outside the gene matches. This CDR3 has 14 amino acids. Germline assignment: CDR1 MDHEN and CDR2 SYDVKM. CDR3 residues: CASRGQGSSYEQYF. The CDR3 nucleotides read TGTGCCAGCAGGGGACAGGGGAGTTCCTACGAGCAGTACTTC.